A single sample is the source of the 14 T cell receptor beta chains below, sequenced in a study of blood T cell repertoires in COVID-19. Using immunoSEQ multiplex PCR, the repertoire was profiled, and TCRdb retains in-frame clones only, with some absent. Counted here are approximately 90,000 clones, about 84% occurring once; the ten biggest clones make up roughly 4.4%. Source material: peripheral blood. These receptors originate from a man aged 60-69 years with acute or convalescent COVID-19.

This chain uses TRBV18 with TRBJ2-2, with D possibly being TRBD1 (5 bases). This CDR3 is built from 18 residues. Germline V CDR1 and CDR2: KGHSH, LQKENI. Trimming stripped 3 bases from V and 1 base from J, with 18 bases between. CDR3 in amino acids: CASSPQGSSLLNTGELFF. In nucleotides, the CDR3 is TGTGCCAGCTCACCCCAGGGCAGCTCCCTCTTGAACACCGGGGAGCTGTTTTTT.

The chain is built from TRBV28 and TRBJ2-1; D is possibly TRBD2 (6 bases). Germline CDR1 is MDHEN and CDR2 is SYDVKM. This CDR3 is built from 14 residues. Between the trimmed V and J ends, which lost 7 bases and 0 bases, there was a span of 10 bases. CDR3 sequence: CASNPDYSYNEQFF. CDR3 bases: TGTGCCAGCAATCCGGACTACTCCTACAATGAGCAGTTCTTC.

This rearrangement joins TRBV11-3 to TRBJ2-5; no clear D gene. V shed 1 base and J shed 3 bases, with 9 bases lying between them. This CDR3 spans 14 amino acids. In germline, CDR1 is SGHNT, CDR2 YENEEA. The CDR3 bases are TGTGCCAGCAGCTTAGGGAGTTTAGAAGAGACCCAGTACTTC. Encoded protein: CASSLGSLEETQYF. Drawing the rest from reference TRBV11-3 and TRBJ2-5, the complete variable domain is EAGVVQSPRYKIIEKKQPVAFWCNPISGHNTLYWYLQNLGQGPELLIRYENEEAVDDSQLPKDRFSAERLKGVDSTLKIQPAELGDSAVYLCASSLGSLEETQYFGPGTRLLVL.

This clone was seen a single time. CDR3 residues: CATRRMIGSGSTNEQFF. The CDR3 DNA reads as TGTGCCACCCGGAGAATGATTGGTAGCGGGAGTACCAATGAGCAGTTCTTC. The chain couples TRBV24-1 to TRBJ2-1, with 9 nucleotides matching TRBD2. The J segment lost 6 bases and the V segment lost 9 bases, leaving 17 bases of the junction unmatched. CDR3 length equals 17 residues. CDR1 KGHDR and CDR2 SFDVKD come from the germline V gene.

V gene TRBV11-3 combines with J gene TRBJ1-1; the D is unclear. Trimming took 1 base from V and 8 from J, leaving 14 bases between them. The CDR3 totals 14 residues. CDR1 and CDR2 (germline): SGHNT, YENEEA. CDR3 protein: CASSLGLVKQEAFF. The CDR3 nucleotides are TGTGCCAGCAGCTTAGGTCTCGTTAAACAAGAAGCTTTCTTT.

This clone has ten or more counts. V and J are TRBV5-1 and TRBJ2-2, with 8 bases that match TRBD2. Germline loops: CDR1 SGHRS, CDR2 YFSETQ. CDR3 length: 16 amino acids. V was clipped by 4 bases and J by 0 bases; unmatched bases: 5. Here the CDR3 reads CASSAGLAANTGELFF. CDR3 coding DNA: TGCGCCAGCAGCGCTGGACTAGCAGCGAACACCGGGGAGCTGTTTTTT.

This clone appeared a few times. The rearrangement links TRBV3-1 (or the pseudogene TRBV3-2) to TRBJ1-1, with 9 bases matching TRBD1. The CDR3 extends over 15 amino acids. With V trimmed by 3 bases and J by 5 bases, 7 bases remained unmatched. CDR1 is LGHDT and CDR2 is YNNKEL in the germline V gene (reference sequence). Here the CDR3 reads CASSQTMTGGTEAFF. The CDR3 coding sequence is TGTGCCAGCAGCCAGACGATGACAGGGGGGACTGAAGCTTTCTTT.

The rearrangement links TRBV10-3 to TRBJ2-3; 7 nucleotides agree with TRBD2. The CDR3 is 14 residues long. Unmatched junction bases numbered 6, after V lost 0 bases and J lost 9 bases. Germline V CDR1 and CDR2: ENHRY, SYGVKD. CDR3 nucleotides: TGTGCCATCAGTGAGTCGGGGCGGGAGAAGACGCAGTATTTT. It encodes CAISESGREKTQYF.

The chain employs TRBV18 and TRBJ1-2; D not resolved. The V end was cut by 5 bases, the J end by 7 bases, with 14 bases between. The CDR3 totals 13 residues. Germline V gene data show CDR1 as KGHSH and CDR2 as LQKENI. In nucleotides, the CDR3 is TGTGCCAGCTCAGAAGCAATTGGAGTTGGCTACACCTTC. It specifies CASSEAIGVGYTF.

The rearrangement uses TRBV9 and TRBJ2-7; TRBD1 agrees at 9 bases. The CDR3 extends over 14 amino acids. V lost 0 bases to trimming and J lost 6 bases; unmatched junction nucleotides: 4. Germline V gene lookup returns CDR1 SGDLS and CDR2 YYNGEE. This CDR3 is CASSVVGQGGEQYF. The CDR3 nucleotides read TGTGCCAGCAGCGTAGTGGGACAGGGTGGCGAGCAGTACTTC.

This chain links TRBV18 with TRBJ2-5, with unresolved D. The CDR3 length is 12 residues. The V end was cut by 1 base, the J end by 2 bases, with 2 bases between. Looked up from germline, CDR1 is KGHSH and CDR2 is LQKENI. CDR3 bases: TGTGCCAGCTCACCACTACAAGAGACCCAGTACTTC. Translating it yields CASSPLQETQYF.

The chain couples TRBV7-6 to TRBJ1-4, with 7 bases identical to TRBD1. J was trimmed by 8 bases and V by 1 base; bases with no gene match: 10. Germline V CDR1 and CDR2: SGHVS, FNYEAQ. The CDR3 has 16 residues. The CDR3 DNA sequence: TGTGCCAGCAGCTTAGGAGTTCCAGGGGGATTCGAAAAACTGTTTTTT. Translated: CASSLGVPGGFEKLFF.

The CDR3 DNA reads TGTGCCAGCAGTTACCTCCGGGGTGAAGCGGGGCAGTACTTC. Amino acid sequence: CASSYLRGEAGQYF. The chain couples TRBV6-6 to TRBJ2-7, with D possibly being TRBD2 (6 bases). CDR3 length: 14 amino acids. CDR1 MNHNY and CDR2 SVGAGI come from the germline V gene (reference sequence). V shed 2 bases and J shed 9 bases, with 17 bases lying between them.

V and J are TRBV5-1 and TRBJ1-5; no definite D call. Trimming removed 5 bases at V and 6 bases at J, with 12 bases between. CDR3 length: 13 residues. CDR1 SGHRS and CDR2 YFSETQ come from the germline V gene. Here the CDR3 reads CASRWAEGQPQHF. CDR3 nucleotide sequence: TGCGCCAGCAGATGGGCGGAGGGTCAGCCCCAGCATTTT.